What follows are 3 T cell receptor beta chains derived from one specimen sequenced in a study of blood T cell repertoires in COVID-19 (dated by TCRdb to 2018 to 2021). Library preparation used the immunoSEQ multiplex PCR assay. Not all clones reach the TCRdb copy of this immuneACCESS table, which keeps in-frame sequences only. Checked studies attribute under half of the gap to unresolved V genes and leave the rest unexplained. This sample has fewer than 400,000 clones in its table, and approximately 81% of those were observed once. Around 3.4% of the sample goes to the ten largest clones. Sequencing was performed on peripheral blood. The receptors were gathered from a young woman with acute or convalescent COVID-19.

This clone appeared a single time. The CDR3 sequence: CAWSVSQSYGYTF. DNA of the CDR3: TGTGCCTGGAGTGTAAGCCAAAGCTATGGCTACACCTTC. This chain connects TRBV30 to TRBJ1-2; D gene ambiguous. The germline V gene has CDR1 GTSNPN and CDR2 SVGIG (reference sequence). The CDR3 covers 13 residues. Trimming shortened V by 0 bases and J by 4 bases, and 9 bases separated the two germline ends.

In this sample, this clone turned up once. J is TRBJ1-6 and V is TRBV5-1; 8 nucleotides agree with TRBD1. Germline-derived CDR1 and CDR2 are SGHRS and YFSETQ. CDR3 length: 15 residues. V lost 2 bases and J lost 7; bases outside the gene matches: 5. The CDR3 reads CASSFGQGPNSPLHF. The CDR3 region has the DNA TGCGCCAGCAGCTTCGGACAGGGTCCCAATTCACCCCTCCACTTT.

The chain has TRBV5-1 and TRBJ1-5; maybe TRBD1 (6 bases). Trimming took off 0 bases at V and 0 bases at J, with 13 bases between the two ends. Germline V lookup: CDR1 SGHRS, CDR2 YFSETQ. This CDR3 region has 17 residues. CDR3 amino acids: CASSLAWGPFSNQPQHF. Here the CDR3 DNA reads TGCGCCAGCAGCTTGGCTTGGGGGCCTTTTAGCAATCAGCCCCAGCATTTT.